Below, one TCR beta chain is given with its context. The sample comes from a study of blood T cell repertoires in COVID-19. Method: immunoSEQ multiplex PCR; TCRdb's copy keeps in-frame clones and lacks some. In the table there are over 90,000 clones, around 87% of which are singletons. Sequencing used peripheral blood. This receptor was taken from a human donor in a cohort sampled during active COVID-19.

CDR3 amino acids: CASSYIAGQINQPQHF. DNA of the CDR3: TGTGCCAGCAGTTATATCGCAGGGCAGATCAATCAGCCCCAGCATTTT. This chain uses TRBV6-6 with TRBJ1-5; tentatively, D is TRBD1 (5 bases). From germline, CDR1 is MNHNY and CDR2 SVGAGI (reference sequence). The CDR3 length is 16 residues. V was clipped by 3 bases and J by 3 bases, with 15 bases between them.